This passage covers 26 T cell receptor beta chains from one sample sequenced in a study of blood T cell repertoires in COVID-19 (dated by TCRdb to between 2020 and 2021). Library creation used the immunoSEQ multiplex PCR assay. Here the immuneACCESS table is served through TCRdb, limited to in-frame sequences with V and J called. Missing clones are a known gap in these copies; in checked studies unresolved V genes cover under half, and the rest lacks a known reason. This sample is represented by about 120,000 clones; about 88% of them were singletons. The ten top clones hold roughly 1.4% of the sample. The specimen sequenced was peripheral blood. All receptors come from a human donor in a cohort sampled during active COVID-19.

The J gene is TRBJ1-2, the V gene TRBV28, with 7 bases aligning to TRBD1. Trimming at V came to 4 bases and at J to 5 bases, leaving 4 bases not matched to a gene. Germline values: CDR1 MDHEN, CDR2 SYDVKM. The CDR3 is 13 residues long. The CDR3 reads CASSSGTVYGYTF. CDR3 DNA sequence: TGTGCCAGCAGTTCCGGGACAGTTTATGGCTACACCTTC.

This clone was detected only once. This rearrangement joins TRBV9 to TRBJ1-1, with D uncertain. Trimming shortened V by 0 bases and J by 0 bases, and 9 bases separated the two germline ends. The CDR3 spans 15 residues. CDR1 is SGDLS, CDR2 YYNGEE, per germline. CDR3 region: CASSVVGNMNTEAFF. Here the CDR3 DNA reads TGTGCCAGCAGCGTAGTCGGGAACATGAACACTGAAGCTTTCTTT.

The chain carries TRBV30 and TRBJ2-7, with D tentatively TRBD2 (7 bases). Germline lookup yields CDR1 GTSNPN and CDR2 SVGIG (reference sequence). CDR3 length: 15 amino acids. V was clipped by 2 bases and J by 5 bases, with 19 bases between them. DNA for the CDR3: TGTGCCTGGAGTATGACGCGGGGGCCCAGGGACGAGCAGTACTTC. This gives the protein CAWSMTRGPRDEQYF. The whole variable domain, filled in from reference TRBV30 and TRBJ2-7, reads SQTIHQWPATLVQPVGSPLSLECTVEGTSNPNLYWYRQAAGRGLQLLFYSVGIGQISSEVPQNLSASRPQDRQFILSSKKLLLSDSGFYLCAWSMTRGPRDEQYFGPGTRLTVT.

This clone was observed a single time. This rearrangement joins TRBV27 to TRBJ2-5; 9 nucleotides line up with TRBD2. The CDR3 consists of 14 residues. Germline assignment: CDR1 MNHEY and CDR2 SMNVEV (reference sequence). The junction had 5 bases not matched to a gene; V was cut back by 7 bases and J by 2 bases. CDR3 coding DNA: TGTGCCAGCATGCTAGCGGGGAATCAAGAGACCCAGTACTTC. It specifies CASMLAGNQETQYF.

The chain recombines TRBV5-5 with TRBJ2-7; 8 positions agree with TRBD1. In germline, CDR1 is SGHKS, CDR2 YYEKEE (reference sequence). The ends lost 4 bases at V and 6 bases at J; junction bases unmatched: 9. This CDR3 is 14 amino acids long. The DNA for the CDR3 is TGTGCCAGCAGCCGACACGGACAGGGCAGCGAGCAGTACTTC. It translates to CASSRHGQGSEQYF.

The chain links TRBV2 to TRBJ2-3; 11 positions match TRBD2. Trimming removed 6 bases from V and 2 bases from J; junction bases left unmatched: 4. Germline V gene lookup returns CDR1 SNHLY and CDR2 FYNNEI. The CDR3 loop spans 15 amino acids. The CDR3 here is CASSSSGRNTDTQYF. The CDR3 region has the DNA TGTGCCAGCAGCTCTAGCGGGAGGAACACAGATACGCAGTATTTT.

This clone was picked up one time. The chain carries TRBV28 and TRBJ1-5, with a weak D call TRBD1 (5 bases). This CDR3 has 14 amino acids. V lost 6 bases, J lost 8 bases, and 17 bases lay in between. Germline V CDR1 and CDR2: MDHEN, SYDVKM. This CDR3 is CASSSNYDSEPQHF. The CDR3 DNA reads TGTGCCAGCAGCTCGAACTATGACAGTGAGCCCCAGCATTTT.

V usage is TRBV3-1 (or the pseudogene TRBV3-2) and J usage is TRBJ2-4; D might be TRBD2 (6 bases). V lost 2 bases to trimming and J lost 3 bases, with 14 bases between them. CDR3 length: 16 amino acids. Germline CDR1 LGHDT, CDR2 YNNKEL (reference sequence). Here the CDR3 reads CASSQHGGSSKNIQYF. The CDR3 DNA sequence: TGTGCCAGCAGCCAACATGGGGGGTCTAGCAAAAACATTCAGTACTTC.

To note about this clone: Other nucleotide sequences in the sample specify the same CDR3. The J gene is TRBJ2-2, the V gene TRBV5-1, with a tentative D call TRBD1 (6 bases). V dropped 0 bases and J dropped 2 bases, with 8 bases sitting between them. The CDR3 contains 15 residues. Germline CDR1 is SGHRS and CDR2 is YFSETQ. Written as DNA, the CDR3 is TGCGCCAGCAGCTTGGTACAGGGTAACACCGGGGAGCTGTTTTTT. Protein product: CASSLVQGNTGELFF.

V usage is TRBV4-2 and J usage is TRBJ2-1; 14 positions match TRBD2. The CDR3 is made up of 17 amino acids. The V gene's germline CDR1 is LGHNA and CDR2 YNFKEQ. The J segment lost 3 bases and the V segment lost 3 bases, leaving 4 bases of the junction unmatched. The CDR3 loop is CASSQGLAGEGYNEQFF. The CDR3 DNA sequence: TGTGCCAGCAGCCAGGGACTAGCGGGGGAAGGCTACAATGAGCAGTTCTTC.

The chain employs TRBV19 and TRBJ2-3; a weak D match, TRBD2 (5 bases). Deletions cut 1 base from V and 2 bases from J, with 16 bases between. Germline loops: CDR1 LNHDA, CDR2 SQIVND (reference sequence). The CDR3 has 17 residues. The CDR3, as DNA: TGTGCCAGTAGTATAGGCGGGCTCACCCTACCCACAGATACGCAGTATTTT. Amino acid sequence: CASSIGGLTLPTDTQYF.

The rearrangement joins TRBV27 to TRBJ1-2; TRBD1 matches at 10 bases. The length of the CDR3 is 19 residues. Germline V gives CDR1 MNHEY, CDR2 SMNVEV (reference sequence). Trimming took 1 base from V and 4 from J; bases not matched to a gene: 15. CDR3 sequence: CASSLFGGQGWEDSYGYTF. DNA for the CDR3: TGTGCCAGCAGTTTATTCGGGGGACAGGGGTGGGAAGATAGCTATGGCTACACCTTC.

The CDR3 sequence: CASSLGLGASYEQYF. As DNA, the CDR3 is TGTGCCAGCAGCTTAGGGCTAGGGGCCTCCTACGAGCAGTACTTC. The rearrangement joins TRBV7-2 to TRBJ2-7; maybe TRBD1 (5 bases). Trimming pared 1 base from V and 0 bases from J, leaving 10 bases between. Germline V gene data show CDR1 as SGHTA and CDR2 as FQGNSA. The length of the CDR3 is 15 residues.

This chain links TRBV14 with TRBJ2-7, with TRBD1 matching 8 bases. Germline loops: CDR1 SGHDN, CDR2 FVKESK. This CDR3 is 16 amino acids long. Trimming cost V 4 bases and J 2 bases; bases outside gene matches: 10. The chain's CDR3 is CASSRAGGDQAYEQYF. The CDR3 DNA sequence: TGTGCCAGCAGCCGGGCAGGGGGCGATCAGGCCTACGAGCAGTACTTC.

The V gene is TRBV7-2, the J gene TRBJ2-2, with D perhaps matching TRBD2 (6 bases). Germline loops: CDR1 SGHTA, CDR2 FQGNSA. There are 16 residues in the CDR3. V was cut by 5 bases and J by 6 bases, with 19 bases left in between. CDR3 nucleotides: TGTGCCAGCAGCCGTTATCCCCCTGGGGAGGCCGGGGAGCTGTTTTTT. Translated: CASSRYPPGEAGELFF.

This sequence joins TRBV18 and TRBJ1-5; the D gene is possibly TRBD1 (6 bases). Germline V gene data show CDR1 as KGHSH and CDR2 as LQKENI. Between the trimmed V and J ends, which lost 3 bases and 2 bases, there was a span of 11 bases. The CDR3 length is 15 residues. CDR3 residues: CASSPAGGGNQPQHF. In DNA form, the CDR3 reads TGTGCCAGCTCACCCGCGGGGGGCGGCAATCAGCCCCAGCATTTT. The full variable domain, completed using reference TRBV18 and TRBJ1-5, is NAGVMQNPRHLVRRRGQEARLRCSPMKGHSHVYWYRQLPEEGLKFMVYLQKENIIDESGMPKERFSAEFPKEGPSILRIQQVVRGDSAAYFCASSPAGGGNQPQHFGDGTRLSIL.

The rearrangement uses TRBV10-1 and TRBJ2-7, with 7 bases identical to TRBD2. The CDR3 sequence is 14 residues long. Germline CDR1 reads WNHNN; CDR2 reads SYGVQD (reference sequence). Trimming took 3 bases from V and 0 from J; bases not matched to a gene: 2. In nucleotides, the CDR3 is TGCGCCAGCAGTGATAGCGGGCGCTCCTACGAGCAGTACTTC. Amino acids: CASSDSGRSYEQYF.

The chain carries TRBV11-2 and TRBJ2-7, with D perhaps matching TRBD1 (6 bases). CDR1 and CDR2 from the germline V gene are SGHAT and FQNNGV. Trimming left V 1 base short and J 3 bases short, with 10 bases between. The CDR3 is 14 amino acids. Here the CDR3 DNA reads TGTGCCAGCAGCTTAGGGTCGGACAGCTACGAGCAGTACTTC. This gives the protein CASSLGSDSYEQYF.

The chain carries TRBV19 and TRBJ2-1, with 9 bases lining up with TRBD1. The CDR3 runs to 14 residues. Trimming took 6 bases from V and 2 from J; bases not matched to a gene: 2. Per the germline V gene, CDR1 is LNHDA and CDR2 is SQIVND (reference sequence). CDR3 DNA: TGTGCCAGTAGCGGGACAGGGACCTACAATGAGCAGTTCTTC. Its protein is CASSGTGTYNEQFF.

This rearrangement joins TRBV5-1 to TRBJ2-7, with D possibly being TRBD1 (6 bases). Per the germline V gene, CDR1 is SGHRS and CDR2 is YFSETQ. The V and J ends lost 1 base and 5 bases respectively, with 13 bases between them. This CDR3 spans 14 amino acids. In DNA form, the CDR3 reads TGCGCCAGCAGCTTGCCCCAAACAGGGAACGAGCAGTACTTC. It is translated as CASSLPQTGNEQYF.

This clone was seen only once. The chain recombines TRBV15 with TRBJ1-3; the D gene is possibly TRBD1 (5 bases). CDR3 size: 18 residues. Trimming removed 0 bases from V and 0 bases from J, with 15 bases in between. Per the germline V gene, CDR1 is LNHNV and CDR2 is YYDKDF (reference sequence). For the CDR3, the DNA is TGTGCCACCAGCAGAGATAGGGGCAGTACCCGCTCTGGAAACACCATATATTTT. Encoded protein: CATSRDRGSTRSGNTIYF.

V usage is TRBV21-1 and J usage is TRBJ1-4; the table's D call of TRBD1 was not tested on the DNA. TRBV21-1 is a pseudogene. The CDR3 runs 13 residues. CDR3 DNA: TGTGCCCCCTGGGCCGACCTTAATGAAAAACTGTTTTTT. This codes for CAPWADLNEKLFF.

V and J are TRBV18 and TRBJ2-1, with 7 nucleotides matching TRBD1. The CDR3 runs to 14 residues. The V gene's germline CDR1 is KGHSH and CDR2 LQKENI. V was clipped by 6 bases and J by 4 bases; unmatched bases: 6. CDR3 coding DNA: TGTGCCAGCTCGCCGGGGACAGCTTACAATGAGCAGTTCTTC. Translated: CASSPGTAYNEQFF. Based on the CDR3 plus reference TRBV18 and TRBJ2-1, the full variable domain is NAGVMQNPRHLVRRRGQEARLRCSPMKGHSHVYWYRQLPEEGLKFMVYLQKENIIDESGMPKERFSAEFPKEGPSILRIQQVVRGDSAAYFCASSPGTAYNEQFFGPGTRLTVL.

This chain joins TRBV11-2 and TRBJ1-6; D is perhaps TRBD1 (6 bases). The germline V and J ends were trimmed by 5 bases and 0 bases, with 17 bases remaining between them. CDR3 length: 18 amino acids. The germline V gene encodes CDR1 SGHAT and CDR2 FQNNGV. The CDR3 nucleotides read TGTGCCAGCAGCAACAACAGGGTGACGAGCTCCTATAATTCACCCCTCCACTTT. It yields the protein CASSNNRVTSSYNSPLHF.

This clone was recorded a few times. The V and J genes are TRBV5-4 and TRBJ2-7, with 14 positions matching TRBD2. Trimming cost V 0 bases and J 5 bases; bases outside gene matches: 7. Germline V gives CDR1 SGHNT, CDR2 YYREEE (reference sequence). This CDR3 region has 17 residues. The CDR3 protein is CASSLEGGLAGDHEQYF. DNA for the CDR3: TGTGCCAGCAGCTTGGAAGGGGGACTAGCGGGAGACCACGAGCAGTACTTC.

The J gene is TRBJ2-1, the V gene TRBV12-3 or TRBV12-4; perhaps TRBD1 as D (5 bases). The CDR3 totals 13 residues. V was pared by 5 bases and J by 3 bases, with 8 bases between. The CDR3 sequence is CASSGRVYNEQFF. For the CDR3, the DNA is TGTGCCAGCAGTGGCAGGGTCTACAATGAGCAGTTCTTC.